The clone carrying this T cell receptor beta chain was counted between two and nine times. V lost 7 bases to trimming and J lost 0 bases, with 13 bases between them. Germline V CDR1 and CDR2: SNHLY, FYNNEI. The CDR3 runs 15 residues. The entry originates in a study of T cells in Graves' hyperthyroidism and ophthalmopathy. Using RNA transcripts as the source, TCR beta CDR3 regions were amplified. TCR CDR3 underwent first-round RT-PCR with the HTBI primer set. In TCRdb, the multiplex PCR reads were re-called with MiXCR into one record per CDR3 protein. The top ten hold about 4% of the sample, which has approximately 600,000 distinct CDR3 sequences, 14% to 15% seen once.

Sequencing used blood. The sequence derives from a woman aged 35 to 49 with Graves' ophthalmopathy. V gene TRBV2 combines with J gene TRBJ2-4; D gene uncertain. Here the CDR3 DNA reads TGTGCCAGCAAAAACCTAGAGATAGCCAAAAACATTCAGTACTTC. The encoded protein is CASKNLEIAKNIQYF.